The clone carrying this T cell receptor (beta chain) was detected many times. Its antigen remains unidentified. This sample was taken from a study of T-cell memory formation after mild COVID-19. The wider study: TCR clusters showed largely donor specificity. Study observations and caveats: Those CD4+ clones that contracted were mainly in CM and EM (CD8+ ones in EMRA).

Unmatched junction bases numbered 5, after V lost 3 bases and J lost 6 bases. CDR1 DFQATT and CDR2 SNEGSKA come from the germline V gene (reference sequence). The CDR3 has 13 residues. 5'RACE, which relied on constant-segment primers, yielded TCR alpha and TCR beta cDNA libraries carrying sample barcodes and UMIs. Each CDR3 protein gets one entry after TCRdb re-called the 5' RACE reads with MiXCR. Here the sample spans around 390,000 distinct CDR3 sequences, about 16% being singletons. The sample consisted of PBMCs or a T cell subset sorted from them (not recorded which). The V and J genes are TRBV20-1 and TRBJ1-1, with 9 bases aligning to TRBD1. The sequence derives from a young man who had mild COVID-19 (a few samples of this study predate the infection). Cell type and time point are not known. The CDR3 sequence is CSARSDRGAEAFF. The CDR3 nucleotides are TGCAGTGCTAGGTCGGACAGGGGTGCTGAAGCTTTCTTT.